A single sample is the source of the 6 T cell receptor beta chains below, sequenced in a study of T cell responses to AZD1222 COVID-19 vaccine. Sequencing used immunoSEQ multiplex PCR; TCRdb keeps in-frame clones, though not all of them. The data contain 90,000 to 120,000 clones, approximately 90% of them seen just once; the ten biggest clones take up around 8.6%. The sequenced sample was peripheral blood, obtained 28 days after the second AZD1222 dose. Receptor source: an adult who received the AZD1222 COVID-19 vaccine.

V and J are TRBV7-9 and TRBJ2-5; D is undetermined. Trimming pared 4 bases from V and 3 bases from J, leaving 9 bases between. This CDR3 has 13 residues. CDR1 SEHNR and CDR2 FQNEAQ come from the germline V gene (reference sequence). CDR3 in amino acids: CASSSGAKETQYF. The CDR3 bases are TGTGCCAGCAGCTCTGGAGCCAAAGAGACCCAGTACTTC.

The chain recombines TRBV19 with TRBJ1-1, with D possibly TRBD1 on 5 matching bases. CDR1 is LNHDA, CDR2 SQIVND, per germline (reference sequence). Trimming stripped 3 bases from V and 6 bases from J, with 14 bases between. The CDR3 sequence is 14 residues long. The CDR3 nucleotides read TGTGCCAGTAGTATTGTTGCAGGGACCGCTGAAGCTTTCTTT. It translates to CASSIVAGTAEAFF.

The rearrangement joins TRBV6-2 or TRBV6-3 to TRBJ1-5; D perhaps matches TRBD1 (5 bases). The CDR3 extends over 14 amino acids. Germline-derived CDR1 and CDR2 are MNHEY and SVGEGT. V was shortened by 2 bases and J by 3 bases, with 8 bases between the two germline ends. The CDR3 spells CASSYAGANQPQHF. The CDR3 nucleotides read TGTGCCAGCAGTTACGCTGGGGCCAATCAGCCCCAGCATTTT.

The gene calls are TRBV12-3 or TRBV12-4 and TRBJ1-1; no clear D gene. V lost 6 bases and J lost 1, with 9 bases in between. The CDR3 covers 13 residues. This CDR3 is CASSSDQNTEAFF. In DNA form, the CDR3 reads TGTGCCAGCAGCTCGGACCAGAACACTGAAGCTTTCTTT.

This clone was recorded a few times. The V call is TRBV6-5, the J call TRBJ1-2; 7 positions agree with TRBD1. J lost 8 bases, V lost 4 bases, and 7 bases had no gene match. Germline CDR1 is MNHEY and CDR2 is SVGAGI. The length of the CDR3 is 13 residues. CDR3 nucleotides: TGTGCCAGCAGTTTAAGGACAGGTGGAGGCTACACCTTC. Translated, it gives CASSLRTGGGYTF.

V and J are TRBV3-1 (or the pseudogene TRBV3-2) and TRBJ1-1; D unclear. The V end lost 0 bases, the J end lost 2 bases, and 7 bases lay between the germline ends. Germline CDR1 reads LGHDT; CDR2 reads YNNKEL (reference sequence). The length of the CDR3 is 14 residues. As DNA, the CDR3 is TGTGCCAGCAGCCAAGATAGGCATAACACTGAAGCTTTCTTT. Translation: CASSQDRHNTEAFF.